These T cell receptor beta chains were read from a single sample in a study of identical twins. TCRdb re-analysed the 5' RACE reads in MiXCR, keeping a single row per CDR3 protein. The sample yields hundreds of thousands of distinct CDR3 sequences, 18% seen once. This sample was shared with a second study, whose subject was T cells expressing NK-cell markers.

The specimen sequenced was PBMCs. The receptors stem from a young woman in good health. Both conserved end residues are part of each CDR3. Expanded clones get a size class; other rows say once, few or many, or leave the size out.

cdr3_aa	clone_size	v_call	j_call
CSAGRSEGNIQYF	few	TRBV20-1	TRBJ2-4
CASSFWRDRAGANVLTF	-	TRBV5-1	TRBJ2-6
CASSPRGVAMNTEAFF	-	TRBV18	TRBJ1-1
CSAKVGVTETQYF	few	TRBV20-1	TRBJ2-5
CASSLARPSGRYEQFF	few	TRBV12-3/TRBV12-4	TRBJ2-1
CASSDSASGRANTGELFF	-	TRBV6-4	TRBJ2-2
CATWDSSYNEQFF	many	TRBV10-3	TRBJ2-1
CASTLQGTNYGYTF	-	TRBV12-3/TRBV12-4	TRBJ1-2
CSARPGLALTGELFF	-	TRBV20-1	TRBJ2-2
CSYRPSSYNEQFF	-	TRBV29-1	TRBJ2-1
CASSYFLTSGGSSYNEQFF	-	TRBV6-5	TRBJ2-1
CASSYDSVASRETQYF	-	TRBV11-3	TRBJ2-5
CASSSGTGKMRGYTF	few	TRBV7-9	TRBJ1-2
CSASSAPYNEQFF	-	TRBV20-1	TRBJ2-1
CAWSLGLSTNTEAFF	-	TRBV30	TRBJ1-1
CATSRRAGEQPQHF	few	TRBV15	TRBJ1-5
CASRDRVASSGANVLTF	many	TRBV6-1	TRBJ2-6
CASSLKVRGSMFF	few	TRBV7-2	TRBJ1-4
CAISPGRNQPQHF	few	TRBV10-3	TRBJ1-5
CASSLPGLAGGNHQFF	-	TRBV7-9	TRBJ2-1
CASHLDGSTRSYGYTF	-	TRBV5-1	TRBJ1-2
CASTRPRSGELFF	-	TRBV7-2	TRBJ2-2
CASSLTPSTDTQYF	few	TRBV7-3	TRBJ2-3
CASSLITGNTGELFF	-	TRBV7-9	TRBJ2-2
CAISRSGNEQFF	few	TRBV10-3	TRBJ2-1
CSARRRGQPQHF	-	TRBV20-1	TRBJ1-5
CASSGDRGHGYTF	few	TRBV6-1	TRBJ1-2
CASSPRGKNTGELFF	-	TRBV5-1	TRBJ2-2
CASSPGTGRASGANVLTF	-	TRBV6-2/TRBV6-3	TRBJ2-6
CASSLDGSYNSPLHF	many	TRBV5-1	TRBJ1-6
CASSFSGEAFF	-	TRBV5-1	TRBJ1-1
CASSPIAYEQYF	many	TRBV7-2	TRBJ2-7
CASSPRLGVSYEQYF	-	TRBV7-2	TRBJ2-7
CASSPLLAEQFF	few	TRBV5-1	TRBJ2-1
CASSHRGPPYGYTF	few	TRBV3-1	TRBJ1-2
CASSRGWNSPLHF	-	TRBV5-8	TRBJ1-6
CASSRRDSNSYEQYF	-	TRBV6-1	TRBJ2-7
CASSHRLAEAFF	-	TRBV11-2	TRBJ1-1
CATGGQPEAKNIQYF	-	TRBV10-3	TRBJ2-4
CASSYSNEKLFF	many	TRBV7-9	TRBJ1-4
CASSDLSGANVLTF	-	TRBV5-1	TRBJ2-6
CASSEIGAPEQYF	few	TRBV7-8	TRBJ2-7
CSARGRAGSYNEQFF	-	TRBV20-1	TRBJ2-1
CSARPTSGGAEETQYF	-	TRBV20-1	TRBJ2-5
CASSERTGVYGYTF	few	TRBV25-1	TRBJ1-2